This T cell receptor beta chain was sequenced during a study of T cells in Graves' hyperthyroidism and ophthalmopathy (dated by TCRdb to between 2018 and 2021). Background on the whole study: Peripheral blood was collected at initial diagnosis, before any treatment. To identify distinguishing TCR V-J signatures, a discovery cohort of about a hundred patients was used, comprising 43 with Graves' ophthalmopathy and roughly 60 with stable Graves' hyperthyroidism. Prospective prediction of ophthalmopathy was tested in an independent validation cohort consisting of 18 to 20 hyperthyroidism patients and approximately 16 patients who later progressed to ophthalmopathy. The 100 or so discovery patients were divided at random into training and test sets in a 7:3 ratio. In over five Graves' hyperthyroidism patients, the study also compared T-cell repertoires from thyroid tissue with T-cell repertoires from blood. Following sampling, methimazole starting at 30 mg daily was given to hyperthyroidism patients, and high-dose intravenous methylprednisolone was given to ophthalmopathy patients. According to the paper, TCR Vbeta CDR3 sequencing was carried out on 135 peripheral blood samples, which came from 40 to 45 ophthalmopathy, roughly 75 hyperthyroidism and approximately 17 progressor patients. Paper-wide results and their limitations: Ophthalmopathy was separated from stable hyperthyroidism by a 13 V-J signature model, with approximately 86% sensitivity and roughly 81% specificity obtained in cross-validation and 80%/75% obtained in testing. In validation, the model predicted progression to ophthalmopathy a median of around 6.5 months before onset, with about 64% sensitivity and more than 72% specificity. Most expanded thyroid clonotypes (frequency above 0.001) were also found in blood, which suggests that blood repertoires may mirror thyroid immune responses. No statistical method was used to fix the sample size in advance, and group allocation was not hidden from the investigators.

About this clonotype: No cognate antigen has been identified for it. Base qualities are not at hand, and no much larger clone is one base apart.

The TCR beta CDR3 regions were amplified from the RNA transcripts. A first-round RT-PCR of the TCR CDR3 used the HTBI primer set with the Qiagen OneStep RT-PCR kit. A second multiplex PCR round built the libraries, followed by size selection and purification. The libraries were sequenced on an Illumina HiSeq2000 using paired-end 100 bp reads. In the authors' own workflow: SOAPnuke was used to process the raw data, with reads discarded if the reads contained adapters or uncalled bases, had a mean Phred below 15, or lacked an exact constant-primer or identifier match. COPE v1.2.5 was used to merge high-quality paired reads, and clonotypes were defined as unique nucleotide sequences. Clonotypes were aligned to IMGT TRBV, TRBD and TRBJ reference segments using MiTCR v1.1. Only V-J combinations with frequency above 0.0001, covering about 99% of repertoires, were analysed. A TCS score was defined as the ratio of F50 (clonal expansion) to E x V (chaos), with BLOSUM62-based TCRdist applied between CDR3 peptides within each V-J. Welch's t-statistics and random forest reduced several hundred V-J features to 10 to 15, which were used in a naive Bayes classifier (R e1071). TCRdb passed the public sequencing reads through fastp at Q25 and MiXCR, retaining productive beta sequences. Entries are consolidated by CDR3 protein sequence, retaining the most common genes and DNA. The V and J calls and clone size are TCRdb's, not the authors'. For this sample there are around 300,000 distinct CDR3 sequences; roughly 13% appear just once. Just under 25% of the sample lies in the top ten.

Stable Graves' hyperthyroidism was defined as no progression to ophthalmopathy during 18 months of follow-up. The hyperthyroidism patients were between 18 and 65 years old and newly diagnosed, with a disease duration of less than 2 months. The study excluded patients with uncontrolled infections, other autoimmune diseases, pregnancy or lactation. Clinical symptoms, serum thyroxine and TRAb, thyroid ultrasound, and orbital computed tomography formed the basis for the diagnoses. Ficoll-Paque density gradient centrifugation was used to isolate PBMCs from under 11 ml of fresh peripheral blood. Total RNA was extracted with Trizol reagent, and quality was checked on an Agilent 2100 Bioanalyzer. The CDR1 and CDR2 encoded by the germline V gene are SGHTA and FQGNSA. The CDR3, cysteine through phenylalanine, is 16 amino acids long. Only the CDR3 portion is preserved as DNA: 48 bases, with reading frame beginning at the first base. Trimming takes 7 bases from V and 3 bases from J, and the germline ends sit 21 bases apart.

Sequencing input: blood. The receptor's source is a young woman with Graves' hyperthyroidism. In this chain, TRBV7-2 is recombined with TRBJ1-2; the D region possibly corresponds to TRBD1 (6 bases align). The nucleotides read TGTGCCAGCAACCCAAGGGGGGGGAATCCGGACTATGGCTACACCTTC. The resulting protein is CASNPRGGNPDYGYTF.